The 16 T cell receptor beta chains given below trace back to one sample, sequenced in a study of cytomegalovirus exposure and HLA in healthy donors. Researchers ran the PCR with 60 Vbeta and 13 Jbeta primers. Sequencing used immunoSEQ multiplex PCR; TCRdb keeps in-frame clones, though not all of them. The table has 120,000 or so clones, 80% seen once; the top ten hold around 3.3%. The source material was PBMCs. The source is a male donor in good health and CMV-seronegative.

The rearrangement links TRBV15 to TRBJ1-2, with 10 bases identical to TRBD1. This CDR3 spans 14 amino acids. Germline V gene lookup returns CDR1 LNHNV and CDR2 YYDKDF (reference sequence). The ends lost 1 base at V and 8 bases at J; junction bases unmatched: 4. The CDR3, as DNA: TGTGCCACCAGCAGAGCGGGACAGGGGTTAGGCTACACCTTC. Amino acid sequence: CATSRAGQGLGYTF.

The genes are TRBV6-5 and TRBJ1-1; D not resolved. This CDR3 has 13 residues. The germline V gene has CDR1 MNHEY and CDR2 SVGAGI. V gave up 6 bases and J gave up 1 base, with 9 bases separating them. CDR3 in amino acids: CASRSRGNTEAFF. CDR3 nucleotide sequence: TGTGCCAGCAGATCGAGAGGGAACACTGAAGCTTTCTTT.

Regarding this clone: The junction departs from germline at one end; a sequencing error may be responsible. The genes are TRBV5-4 and TRBJ2-1, with TRBD2 matching 15 bases. The CDR3 spans 16 residues. Germline V gene sequence: CDR1 SGHNT, CDR2 YYREEE (reference sequence). In nucleotides, the CDR3 is TGCGCCAGCAGCCAAGATGGGACTAGCGGGGGGAATGAGCAGTTCTTC. Translation: CASSQDGTSGGNEQFF.

The chain recombines TRBV7-2 with TRBJ1-4; 7 nucleotides align to TRBD1. V lost 2 bases and J lost 7; bases outside the gene matches: 7. This CDR3 is built from 15 residues. Germline V gene data show CDR1 as SGHTA and CDR2 as FQGNSA. CDR3 nucleotide sequence: TGTGCCAGCAGCTTATTAGGGGGCGCCTCTGAAAAACTGTTTTTT. Protein product: CASSLLGGASEKLFF.

The chain joins TRBV9 to TRBJ1-1; 8 bases are a match to TRBD1. Trimming took 4 bases from V and 8 from J; bases not matched to a gene: 7. This CDR3 region has 13 residues. Germline assignment: CDR1 SGDLS and CDR2 YYNGEE. This CDR3 reads CASSYLDRGEAFF. In DNA form, the CDR3 reads TGTGCCAGCAGCTACCTAGACAGGGGAGAAGCTTTCTTT.

The chain links TRBV30 to TRBJ1-2; 9 bases line up with TRBD1. The CDR3 has 13 amino acids. Germline CDR1 and CDR2: GTSNPN and SVGIG (reference sequence). Trimming cost V 1 base and J 8 bases; bases outside gene matches: 5. The CDR3 region is CAWSALDRGGYTF. The CDR3 DNA is TGTGCCTGGAGTGCTCTGGACAGGGGAGGCTACACCTTC.

The genes are TRBV7-8 and TRBJ1-5, with D possibly TRBD1 on 5 matching bases. CDR1 is SGHVS, CDR2 FQNEAQ, per germline. The CDR3 length is 16 residues. Trimming shortened V by 5 bases and J by 2 bases, and 16 bases separated the two germline ends. The chain's CDR3 is CASSQVGQVGNQPQHF. CDR3 bases: TGTGCCAGCAGCCAAGTGGGGCAGGTCGGCAATCAGCCCCAGCATTTT.

The CDR3, as DNA: TGTGCCAGCCGCGGGGGGTCGAGCTCCTATAATTCACCCCTCCACTTT. This sequence encodes CASRGGSSSYNSPLHF. The rearrangement uses TRBV21-1 and TRBJ1-6. TRBV21-1 is shown as a pseudogene. There are 16 residues in the CDR3.

The V call is TRBV7-9, the J call TRBJ1-5; TRBD1 matches 7 bases. This CDR3 region has 15 residues. Germline V gene lookup returns CDR1 SEHNR and CDR2 FQNEAQ (reference sequence). V trimming: 6 bases; J trimming: 0 bases; junction bases outside the gene matches: 5. The CDR3 nucleotides are TGTGCCAGCAGATTGGGACAGCGTAGCAATCAGCCCCAGCATTTT. This sequence encodes CASRLGQRSNQPQHF.

The chain uses TRBV10-3 and TRBJ1-6, with TRBD1 matching over 7 bases. The CDR3 sequence is 13 residues long. After removal of 10 bases from V and 7 bases from J, the junction contained 7 bases not matched to a gene. Per the germline V gene, CDR1 is ENHRY and CDR2 is SYGVKD. Here the CDR3 DNA reads TGTGCCAGCGGGACAGCACAGAATTCACCCCTCCACTTT. Translated: CASGTAQNSPLHF.

The chain combines TRBV30 with TRBJ1-1; no definite D call. Per germline, CDR1 GTSNPN and CDR2 SVGIG (reference sequence). The CDR3 is 14 amino acids. V lost 0 bases and J 6 bases, leaving 14 bases between the germline ends. CDR3: CAWSVTNRRPEAFF. The CDR3 bases are TGTGCCTGGAGTGTGACGAACAGACGCCCTGAAGCTTTCTTT.

V gene TRBV7-2 combines with J gene TRBJ1-1; no clear D gene. The CDR3 length is 16 residues. CDR1 is SGHTA, CDR2 FQGNSA, per germline. V shed 2 bases and J shed 0 bases, with 13 bases lying between them. The CDR3 loop is CASSLSLGEVNTEAFF. For the CDR3, the DNA is TGTGCCAGCAGCTTAAGTTTGGGAGAGGTGAACACTGAAGCTTTCTTT.

The rearrangement uses TRBV19 and TRBJ2-7, with 7 bases identical to TRBD1. V lost 2 bases to trimming and J lost 3 bases; unmatched junction nucleotides: 7. Germline V gives CDR1 LNHDA, CDR2 SQIVND (reference sequence). The CDR3 spans 15 residues. The CDR3 DNA reads as TGTGCCAGTAGTATACCAGGGGGTTTCTACTACGAGCAGTACTTC. Amino acid sequence: CASSIPGGFYYEQYF.

This clone was counted only a few times. The V call is TRBV11-3, the J call TRBJ2-2; a weak D match, TRBD1 (5 bases). The germline gives CDR1 SGHNT, CDR2 YENEEA. The V end lost 1 base, the J end lost 2 bases, and 8 bases lay between the germline ends. The CDR3 loop spans 15 amino acids. The CDR3 protein is CASSLGQTNTGELFF. The CDR3 bases are TGTGCCAGCAGCTTAGGACAGACCAACACCGGGGAGCTGTTTTTT.

J is TRBJ1-2 and V is TRBV28; D might be TRBD1 (5 bases). Germline V CDR1 and CDR2: MDHEN, SYDVKM. Trimming shortened V by 6 bases and J by 5 bases, and 7 bases separated the two germline ends. The CDR3 is made up of 11 amino acids. CDR3 nucleotides: TGTGCCAGCAGCTCAGGGTATGGCTACACCTTC. This encodes CASSSGYGYTF.

This clone has just a few counts. J is TRBJ2-4 and V is TRBV7-2, with D possibly TRBD2 on 6 matching bases. In germline, CDR1 is SGHTA, CDR2 FQGNSA. The CDR3 contains 11 residues. V was clipped by 5 bases and J by 10 bases, with 9 bases between them. The CDR3 loop reads CASSPGRIQYF. CDR3 sequence (DNA): TGTGCCAGCAGCCCGGGGAGGATTCAGTACTTC.